The entry that follows covers one T cell receptor beta chain sequence. Its antigen is undetermined. The sample is drawn from a study of siplizumab effects on memory and regulatory T cells. Regarding the study as a whole: Naive T cells looked more diverse than memory cells and looked like major alloresponse contributors.

The data were produced by immunoSEQ multiplex PCR, yet TCRdb's version contains in-frame clones alone and is incomplete. The table lists tens of thousands of clones, 80% to 90% of them singletons. Trimming cost V 4 bases and J 7 bases, with 11 bases left between them. The CDR3 spans 13 residues. Looked up from germline, CDR1 is LGHNA and CDR2 is YNFKEQ. This sequence originates from a human donor in good health. Source material: Tregs sorted from blood. The chain couples TRBV4-2 to TRBJ2-4; D is unclear. CDR3 nucleotide sequence: TGTGCCAGCAGCCCCTCGACGAAGAACATTCAGTACTTC. Protein sequence: CASSPSTKNIQYF.